This T cell receptor (beta chain) was identified in a study of T cells in Graves' hyperthyroidism and ophthalmopathy (dated by TCRdb to about 2019). Notes on the research overall: To identify distinguishing TCR V-J signatures, a discovery cohort of about 100 patients was used, comprising fewer than 45 with Graves' ophthalmopathy and approximately 57 with stable Graves' hyperthyroidism. Whether ophthalmopathy could be predicted prospectively was tested in an independent validation cohort made up of 18 to 20 hyperthyroidism patients plus 17 patients who later progressed to ophthalmopathy. For training and testing, the 80 to 100 patients in the discovery cohort were randomly divided in a 7:3 ratio. In more than 5 Graves' hyperthyroidism patients, the study also compared T-cell repertoires from thyroid tissue with T-cell repertoires from blood. Following sampling, methimazole starting at 30 mg daily was given to hyperthyroidism patients, and high-dose intravenous methylprednisolone was given to ophthalmopathy patients. The paper describes TCR Vbeta CDR3 sequencing of 135 peripheral blood samples, made up of some 42 ophthalmopathy patients, some 76 hyperthyroidism patients and some 17 progressor patients. On the study overall, not on this receptor specifically: No statistical method was used to fix the sample size in advance, and group allocation was not hidden from the investigators. A 13 V-J signature model separated ophthalmopathy from stable hyperthyroidism, with nearly 90% sensitivity and about 81% specificity in cross-validation and 80%/75% in testing. Blood samples also contained most of the expanded thyroid clonotypes (frequency above 0.001), which suggests that blood repertoires may reflect thyroid immune responses. During validation, the model predicted progression to ophthalmopathy a median of approximately 7 months ahead of onset, with almost 71% sensitivity and around 73% specificity.

The TCR beta CDR3 regions were amplified from RNA transcripts. The TCR CDR3 was subjected to a first round of RT-PCR using the HTBI primer set and the Qiagen OneStep RT-PCR kit. A second multiplex PCR round built the libraries, followed by size selection and purification. The libraries were sequenced on an Illumina HiSeq2000 using paired-end 100 bp reads. Regarding the original processing steps: SOAPnuke was used to process the raw data, throwing out any read that contained adapters or uncalled bases, had a mean Phred below 15, or lacked an exact constant-primer or identifier match. COPE v1.2.5 was used to merge the high-quality paired reads, and each unique nucleotide sequence was defined as a clonotype. MiTCR v1.1 was used to align the clonotypes against IMGT TRBV, TRBD and TRBJ reference segments. The analysis was restricted to V-J combinations with a frequency above 0.0001, which together covered around 99% of the repertoires. The TCS score was defined as the ratio of F50 (clonal expansion) to E x V (chaos), calculated using BLOSUM62-based TCRdist between CDR3 peptides within each V-J. Welch's t-statistics and random forest reduced some 510 V-J features to some 14, which were used in a naive Bayes classifier (R e1071). The Morisita-Horn index was used to measure how similar the thyroid and blood repertoires were. Using fastp at Q25 and MiXCR, TCRdb reprocessed the public reads and kept productive beta chains. Rows merge per CDR3 protein into single entries with the most common DNA and genes. The V and J calls here are based on TCRdb, not the publication. The sample includes about 98,000 distinct CDR3 sequences, with about 40% observed a single time. The top ten hold roughly 10% of the sample.

From a lookup of the germline V gene, CDR1 and CDR2 are SGHRS and YFSETQ. Including cysteine and phenylalanine, the CDR3 has 17 amino acids. The only DNA kept is the CDR3, 51 bases in frame from the first base. V is pruned by 4 bases and J by 4 bases, leaving 11 bases of the junction without a gene match. Many counts were recorded for this clonotype. This receptor's antigen is unknown. The sample holds no much larger clone one base away, and base qualities are not on file. A patient counted as having stable Graves' hyperthyroidism if no progression to ophthalmopathy occurred over 18 months of follow-up. Hyperthyroidism patients were newly diagnosed, had a disease duration of under 2 months, and were aged 18 to 65 years. The study excluded patients with uncontrolled infections, other autoimmune diseases, pregnancy or lactation. Diagnoses were established on the basis of clinical symptoms, serum thyroxine and TRAb, thyroid ultrasound, and orbital computed tomography. Total RNA was extracted using Trizol reagent, and RNA quality was assessed on an Agilent 2100 Bioanalyzer.

The source is a woman aged 25 to 39 with Graves' hyperthyroidism. The sequencing sample was made of peripheral blood or thyroid tissue (not recorded which). The sequence joins TRBV5-1 to TRBJ2-7; 13 bases in the junction line up with TRBD2. The sequenced DNA is TGCGCCAGCAGCATGGGACTAGCGGGAATCTTTAATTACGAGCAGTACTTC. The translation is CASSMGLAGIFNYEQYF.